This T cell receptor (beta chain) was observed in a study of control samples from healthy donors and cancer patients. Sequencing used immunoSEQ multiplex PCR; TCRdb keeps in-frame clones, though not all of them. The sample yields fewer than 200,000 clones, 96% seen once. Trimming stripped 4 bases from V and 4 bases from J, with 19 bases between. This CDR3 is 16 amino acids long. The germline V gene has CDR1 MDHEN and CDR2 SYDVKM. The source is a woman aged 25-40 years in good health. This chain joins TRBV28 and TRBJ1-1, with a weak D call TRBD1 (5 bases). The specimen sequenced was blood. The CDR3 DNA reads TGTGCCAGCAGTTCCCAGGTGGGGCGAATCTTCACTGAAGCTTTCTTT. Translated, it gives CASSSQVGRIFTEAFF.